The sequence of this T cell receptor (beta chain) was determined in a study of CD4 T cells in relation to SARS-CoV-2 and coronaviruses. Study-wide context: ViraFEST: roughly 9-day antigen culture of PBMCs, then TCR beta CDR3 sequencing.

Measured with immunoSEQ multiplex PCR; TCRdb has only the in-frame clones, and not every one. The table shows 43,000 or so clones, with 82% occurring only once. Per germline, CDR1 GTSNPN and CDR2 SVGIG (reference sequence). The CDR3 contains 14 residues. Sorted naive or memory CD4+ cells met CEF peptides for 9 to 11 days. Of note for this clone: Its antigen is undetermined.

This receptor was identified in an adult with COVID-19. The sample comprised naive CD4+ T cells from PBMCs, cultured in vitro. The subset was: naive CD4+ T cells isolated by negative enrichment. The rearrangement uses TRBV30 and TRBJ2-1; 11 bases map to TRBD2. In nucleotides, the CDR3 is TGTGCTGTATCCGGGACTAGCGGTTACAATGAGCAGTTCTTC. Translated: CAVSGTSGYNEQFF.